The rows below give T cell receptor beta chains drawn from one sample of a study of cytomegalovirus exposure and HLA in healthy donors. Sequenced by immunoSEQ multiplex PCR; TCRdb stores in-frame clones only, minus some. The top ten hold around 1.5% of the sample, which has 97,000 or so clones, roughly three quarters seen once. The sample comprised PBMCs. The source is a man in his forties in good health and CMV-seronegative. Both conserved end residues are part of each CDR3. Each record gives: D gene, V gene, clone size, J gene, CDR3 protein, CDR3 DNA. The D gene is left open where the match is weak. Size is stated for part of the rows, as once, few or many counts, or as a class when the clone is expanded.

TRBD1,TRBV19,.,TRBJ1-5,CATKGPSGGINQPQHF,TGTGCCACCAAGGGGCCTTCAGGGGGCATCAATCAGCCCCAGCATTTT
.,TRBV6-1,once,TRBJ1-4,CASNFQVGKLFF,TGTGCCAGCAATTTCCAGGTTGGAAAACTGTTTTTT
TRBD1,TRBV5-1,.,TRBJ1-1,CASRSGQGADYTEAFF,TGCGCCAGCAGGTCGGGACAGGGGGCGGATTACACTGAAGCTTTCTTT
.,TRBV18,few,TRBJ1-1,CASSPEQMNTEAFF,TGTGCCAGCTCACCAGAACAGATGAACACTGAAGCTTTCTTT
.,TRBV10-3,.,TRBJ2-7,CAISAGIARTYEQYF,TGTGCCATCAGTGCAGGAATAGCGCGCACCTACGAGCAGTACTTC
TRBD2,TRBV29-1,.,TRBJ2-2,CSVEDLAGGLGELFF,TGCAGCGTTGAAGATCTAGCGGGGGGGCTTGGGGAGCTGTTTTTT
TRBD2,TRBV6-1,.,TRBJ2-3,CASSQLSGGTDTQYF,TGTGCCAGCAGTCAGTTAAGCGGGGGCACAGATACGCAGTATTTT
.,TRBV6-4,.,TRBJ1-5,CASSDSRGYSNQPQHF,TGTGCCAGCAGTGACTCCAGGGGATATAGCAATCAGCCCCAGCATTTT
TRBD2,TRBV5-1,.,TRBJ2-7,CASSSGGRTYEQYF,TGCGCCAGCAGCTCGGGGGGTAGGACCTACGAGCAGTACTTC
.,TRBV18,.,TRBJ2-2,CASSLGRGLNTGELFF,TGTGCCAGCTCATTGGGAAGGGGACTGAACACCGGGGAGCTGTTTTTT
.,TRBV4-2,.,TRBJ2-7,CASRDPGSLYEQYF,TGTGCCAGCAGGGACCCGGGAAGCCTGTACGAGCAGTACTTC
.,TRBV10-2,.,TRBJ1-1,CASSAGNTEAFF,TGCGCCAGCAGCGCAGGGAACACTGAAGCTTTCTTT
.,TRBV5-4,.,TRBJ2-7,CASSLQGGNEQYF,TGTGCCAGCAGCTTGCAGGGGGGCAACGAGCAGTACTTC
.,TRBV2,.,TRBJ2-3,CASSGVGRGRSTDTQYF,TGTGCCAGCAGTGGGGTGGGCCGGGGGAGGTCAACAGATACGCAGTATTTT
TRBD1,TRBV7-6,.,TRBJ2-1,CASSPLPGGAFREQFF,TGTGCCAGCAGCCCTCTACCAGGGGGCGCGTTCCGTGAGCAGTTCTTC
TRBD1,TRBV5-1,.,TRBJ2-3,CASSRDRGRGDTQYF,TGCGCCAGCAGCCGGGACAGGGGGCGTGGAGATACGCAGTATTTT
TRBD1,TRBV11-3,.,TRBJ2-7,CASSRDRDDEQYF,TGTGCCAGCAGCCGCGACAGGGACGACGAGCAGTACTTC
TRBD1,TRBV5-1,.,TRBJ1-2,CASSLGRQGAVGYTF,TGCGCCAGCAGCTTGGGCAGACAGGGGGCCGTCGGCTACACCTTC
.,TRBV6-1,.,TRBJ2-3,CASLGGGFSTDTQYF,TGTGCCAGCCTAGGGGGGGGTTTTAGCACAGATACGCAGTATTTT
.,TRBV6-6,once,TRBJ1-1,CASSLDSPNNEAFF,TGTGCCAGCAGTTTGGACAGCCCTAATAACGAAGCTTTCTTT
.,TRBV11-2,.,TRBJ2-1,CASTHGTLTSNEQFF,TGTGCCAGCACCCATGGGACACTTACTTCGAATGAGCAGTTCTTC
.,TRBV19,.,TRBJ2-4,CASSYGGTVDIQYF,TGTGCCAGTAGTTATGGGGGGACGGTTGACATTCAGTACTTC
TRBD1,TRBV7-2,.,TRBJ1-6,CASSLVSGRQGNSPLHF,TGTGCCAGCAGCTTAGTGTCGGGAAGACAGGGTAATTCACCCCTCCACTTT